What follows are 17 T cell receptor beta chains derived from one specimen sequenced in a study of human T cells and chemical hapten exposure (dated by TCRdb to about 2021). Library preparation used RACE. Sequencing took place on a NextSeq 500. Using fastp trimming at Q25 and MiXCR clonotype assembly, TCRdb reanalyzed the public sequencing data and kept in-frame beta chains. Entries that share a CDR3 protein sequence are merged under the most common genes and DNA. This sample gives some 83,000 distinct CDR3 sequences in total; roughly 10% of them show up just once. Approximately 4.6% of the sample rests with the top ten. The sample's time point label, in plain terms: patch test 1, 2 weeks after DPC sensitization. What this sample's treatment or condition label stands for: therapeutic diphenylcyclopropenone sensitization with weekly scalp DPC. Here the sequenced sample was whole blood, taken in connection with sensitization to the hapten diphenylcyclopropenone (DPC). Receptors were obtained from a woman between 45 and 65 years old with alopecia areata. Some clones in this sample may be carry-over from other donors' samples.

This clonotype was seen repeatedly, ten times or more. The chain couples TRBV7-9 to TRBJ2-1; 11 nucleotides agree with TRBD2. V lost 3 bases to trimming and J lost 4 bases; unmatched junction nucleotides: 8. The germline V gene encodes CDR1 SEHNR and CDR2 FQNEAQ (reference sequence). This CDR3 comprises 17 residues. This CDR3 is CASSFVPGLAAYNEQFF. CDR3 DNA: TGTGCCAGCAGCTTCGTTCCGGGACTAGCGGCATACAATGAGCAGTTCTTC.

J is TRBJ2-1 and V is TRBV5-5, with TRBD2 identical over 7 bases. Per germline, CDR1 SGHKS and CDR2 YYEKEE (reference sequence). With 4 bases clipped from V and 9 bases from J, the junction kept 19 bases outside the gene matches. The CDR3 spans 17 residues. CDR3 DNA: TGTGCCAGCAGCCTAGCGGTCAGGGCCAGAGAGGTCAGTGAGCAGTTCTTC. Protein sequence: CASSLAVRAREVSEQFF.

This clonotype was counted between two and nine times. The V call is TRBV20-1, the J call TRBJ2-7, with unresolved D. V shed 0 bases and J shed 0 bases, with 6 bases lying between them. Germline CDR1 reads DFQATT; CDR2 reads SNEGSKA (reference sequence). CDR3 length equals 13 residues. The CDR3 region is CSARDAASYEQYF. Here the CDR3 DNA reads TGCAGTGCTAGAGATGCGGCCTCCTACGAGCAGTACTTC.

In its sample, this clonotype was seen many times. The chain recombines TRBV7-6 with TRBJ2-2; no reliable D call. Trimming stripped 5 bases from V and 0 bases from J, with 4 bases between. CDR1 is SGHVS, CDR2 FNYEAQ, per germline. The CDR3 runs to 13 residues. In nucleotides, the CDR3 is TGTGCCAGCAGCATAACGAACACCGGGGAGCTGTTTTTT. Protein sequence: CASSITNTGELFF. Full variable domain (missing parts from reference TRBV7-6 and TRBJ2-2): GAGVSQSPRYKVTKRGQDVALRCDPISGHVSLYWYRQALGQGPEFLTYFNYEAQQDKSGLPNDRFSAERPEGSISTLTIQRTEQRDSAMYRCASSITNTGELFFGEGSRLTVL.

This clonotype appeared many times. The genes are TRBV5-6 and TRBJ2-1; no clear D. Trimming removed 4 bases from V and 4 bases from J, with 3 bases in between. This CDR3 is built from 11 residues. CDR1 and CDR2 from the germline V gene are SGHDT and YYEEEE. CDR3 in amino acids: CASSQYNEQFF. The CDR3 DNA sequence: TGTGCCAGCAGCCAGTACAATGAGCAGTTCTTC.

This clonotype was seen many times. The chain joins TRBV9 to TRBJ2-2; TRBD2 aligns across 12 bases. The CDR3 totals 15 residues. Germline V gene lookup returns CDR1 SGDLS and CDR2 YYNGEE. V gave up 4 bases and J gave up 3 bases; unmatched junction bases: 1. The CDR3 spells CASSSSGRDTGELFF. CDR3 DNA sequence: TGTGCCAGCAGCTCTAGCGGGAGGGACACCGGGGAGCTGTTTTTT.

This clonotype was detected only a few times. CDR3 protein: CASNQNTGELFF. The CDR3 bases are TGCGCCAGCAATCAGAACACCGGGGAGCTGTTTTTT. The rearrangement links TRBV5-1 to TRBJ2-2, with unresolved D. CDR3 length: 12 residues. V was clipped by 6 bases and J by 1 base, with 4 bases between them. Looked up from germline, CDR1 is SGHRS and CDR2 is YFSETQ.

This clonotype has ten or more counts. The chain employs TRBV5-1 and TRBJ1-1; D may be TRBD1 (5 bases). The length of the CDR3 is 17 residues. Germline lookup yields CDR1 SGHRS and CDR2 YFSETQ. The V gene lost 0 bases and the J gene lost 2 bases, with 17 bases spanning the gap. The CDR3 nucleotides are TGCGCCAGCAGCTTGGGGGACGTAAAGGGGCTAAACACTGAAGCTTTCTTT. Translating gives CASSLGDVKGLNTEAFF. Looking up the rest from reference TRBV5-1 and TRBJ1-1 gives the full variable domain: KAGVTQTPRYLIKTRGQQVTLSCSPISGHRSVSWYQQTPGQGLQFLFEYFSETQRNKGNFPGRFSGRQFSNSRSEMNVSTLELGDSALYLCASSLGDVKGLNTEAFFGQGTRLTVV.

The chain uses TRBV5-6 and TRBJ1-2; D gene uncertain. Deletions cut 3 bases from V and 5 bases from J, with 5 bases between. Per germline, CDR1 SGHDT and CDR2 YYEEEE. This CDR3 contains 11 residues. CDR3 DNA: TGTGCCAGCAGCTGGTTTTATGGCTACACCTTC. It translates to CASSWFYGYTF.

Many counts were recorded for this clonotype. The chain employs TRBV28 and TRBJ1-5, with D possibly matching TRBD1 (5 bases). Germline CDR1 reads MDHEN; CDR2 reads SYDVKM. V gave up 5 bases and J gave up 2 bases, with 13 bases separating them. The CDR3 consists of 15 residues. CDR3 nucleotides: TGTGCCAGCAGTGTAGGTTCACAGGGCAATCAGCCCCAGCATTTT. Its protein product is CASSVGSQGNQPQHF.

This clonotype has just a few counts. The V and J genes are TRBV11-1 and TRBJ2-1, with D tentatively TRBD1 (6 bases). The CDR3 is 13 amino acids. With 4 bases removed from V and 7 bases from J, the gap between germline ends came to 11 bases. The V gene's germline CDR1 is SGHAT and CDR2 FQDESV (reference sequence). The CDR3 loop is CASSSRQVNEQFF. CDR3 nucleotides: TGTGCCAGCAGCTCCCGACAGGTAAATGAGCAGTTCTTC.

This clonotype was seen more than once but under ten times. The chain links TRBV20-1 to TRBJ1-6, with a possible D match to TRBD1 (6 bases). V was trimmed by 6 bases and J by 9 bases, leaving 18 bases between them. Germline CDR1 reads DFQATT; CDR2 reads SNEGSKA (reference sequence). The CDR3 consists of 14 residues. The CDR3 DNA reads as TGCAGTGCAAAAAGGGGGTTCGAGCCTTCACCCCTCCACTTT. This sequence encodes CSAKRGFEPSPLHF.

This clonotype has at least ten counts. V and J are TRBV29-1 and TRBJ2-4; a possible D gene is TRBD2 (6 bases). The CDR3 extends over 15 amino acids. V shed 0 bases and J shed 7 bases, with 16 bases lying between them. Germline CDR1 reads SQVTM; CDR2 reads ANQGSEA. The CDR3: CSVEDAGRASNIQYF. CDR3 coding DNA: TGCAGCGTTGAAGACGCGGGGCGGGCTTCGAACATTCAGTACTTC.

This clonotype was detected a few times. At one end, the junction sequence differs from germline, possibly due to a read error. The gene calls are TRBV29-1 and TRBJ2-1; D uncertain. Germline lookup yields CDR1 SQVTM and CDR2 ANQGSEA. The CDR3 covers 8 residues. CDR3 DNA sequence: TGCAGCGTTATGGGCTTGGGCTTC. Residues: CSVMGLGF.

This clonotype occurred a few times. CDR3 in amino acids: CSVESSATNEKLFF. CDR3 in DNA: TGCAGCGTTGAGTCCAGTGCAACTAATGAAAAACTGTTTTTT. The chain recombines TRBV29-1 with TRBJ1-4, with D unclear. CDR3 length: 14 amino acids. V was shortened by 3 bases and J by 0 bases, with 8 bases between the two germline ends. The V gene's germline CDR1 is SQVTM and CDR2 ANQGSEA.

This clonotype was observed a few times. V and J are TRBV20-1 and TRBJ2-1; 10 bases fit TRBD1. J lost 7 bases, V lost 5 bases, and 8 bases had no gene match. The germline V gene encodes CDR1 DFQATT and CDR2 SNEGSKA (reference sequence). The CDR3 is made up of 14 amino acids. DNA for the CDR3: TGCAGTGCTCCCGGGACAGGGGTGCCGAATGAGCAGTTCTTC. Amino acids: CSAPGTGVPNEQFF.

In its sample, this clonotype was seen many times. The chain is built from TRBV13 and TRBJ1-1; maybe TRBD1 (5 bases). There are 13 residues in the CDR3. The V gene's germline CDR1 is PRHDT and CDR2 FYEKMQ (reference sequence). Deletions cut 5 bases from V and 11 bases from J, with 18 bases between. The CDR3 spells CASSTQGPLLAFF. CDR3 in DNA: TGTGCCAGCAGCACCCAGGGCCCGCTATTGGCTTTCTTT. The variable domain in full, with the rest retrieved from reference TRBV13 and TRBJ1-1, is AAGVIQSPRHLIKEKRETATLKCYPIPRHDTVYWYQQGPGQDPQFLISFYEKMQSDKGSIPDRFSAQQFSDYHSELNMSSLELGDSALYFCASSTQGPLLAFFGQGTRLTVV.